This T cell receptor beta chain was captured in a study of regulatory T cells in long-lasting Graves disease. Germline CDR1 and CDR2: MGHRA and YSYEKL. This CDR3 contains 15 residues. V shed 3 bases, J shed 4 bases, and the junction held 6 bases outside the gene matches. Researchers made TCR beta libraries by using iRepertoire HTBI primers and running Arm-PCR on CDR3 regions. TCRdb re-analysed the multiplex PCR reads in MiXCR, keeping a single row per CDR3 protein. The sample has fewer than 550,000 distinct CDR3 sequences; 15% to 20% are singletons. This sample's time point: newly diagnosed GD, antithyroid drugs for less than 3 months. There was RNA extracted from PBMCs, and the TCR library was made from it. The sample was also reused in another study, on T cells in Graves' hyperthyroidism and ophthalmopathy. From that study: Clinical symptoms, serum thyroxine and TRAb, thyroid ultrasound and orbital computed tomography together formed the diagnostic basis.

This chain joins TRBV4-1 and TRBJ2-5; TRBD1 aligns across 9 bases. Sequencing was performed on peripheral blood mononuclear cells (PBMCs), taken at new diagnosis, from a patient treated with antithyroid drugs. The TCR originated in a woman in her forties or fifties with Graves disease. In nucleotides, the CDR3 is TGCGCCAGCAGCCACCCGGGACAGGGCTTAGAGACCCAGTACTTC. Translated: CASSHPGQGLETQYF.